Presented here are 26 T cell receptor beta chains from one specimen sequenced in a study of blood T cell repertoires in COVID-19. Method: immunoSEQ multiplex PCR; TCRdb's copy keeps in-frame clones and lacks some. The sample includes about 190,000 clones, less than 80% of them seen just once. The sample was peripheral blood. The receptors were gathered from a man aged 45 to 65 who had recovered from COVID-19.

The chain is built from TRBV14 and TRBJ1-2; perhaps TRBD1 as D (6 bases). The CDR3 length is 13 residues. CDR1 and CDR2 from the germline V gene are SGHDN and FVKESK. Trimming cost V 5 bases and J 8 bases, with 15 bases left between them. CDR3 in amino acids: CASSTQGVTGYTF. The CDR3 DNA is TGTGCCAGCAGCACACAGGGCGTGACGGGCTACACCTTC. The whole variable domain, remainder taken from reference TRBV14 and TRBJ1-2, is EAGVTQFPSHSVIEKGQTVTLRCDPISGHDNLYWYRRVMGKEIKFLLHFVKESKQDESGMPNNRFLAERTGGTYSTLKVQPAELEDSGVYFCASSTQGVTGYTFGSGTRLTVV.

The genes are TRBV5-5 and TRBJ1-3; a possible D gene is TRBD1 (5 bases). The CDR3 extends over 17 amino acids. Trimming removed 0 bases at V and 0 bases at J, with 13 bases between. Germline V lookup: CDR1 SGHKS, CDR2 YYEKEE (reference sequence). CDR3 bases: TGTGCCAGCAGCTTGGGACAGAGTTCTTCCTCTGGAAACACCATATATTTT. Its protein product is CASSLGQSSSSGNTIYF.

The V and J genes are TRBV5-6 and TRBJ1-2; TRBD1 might be the D (6 bases). Trimming stripped 4 bases from V and 0 bases from J, with 22 bases between. The germline V gene encodes CDR1 SGHDT and CDR2 YYEEEE. The CDR3 is 18 amino acids. This chain's CDR3 is CASSRRRRTGIANYGYTF. The CDR3 region has the DNA TGTGCCAGCAGCCGAAGGCGGCGAACAGGGATAGCTAACTATGGCTACACCTTC.

The rearrangement links TRBV30 to TRBJ1-6; D ambiguous. Per germline, CDR1 GTSNPN and CDR2 SVGIG (reference sequence). Between the trimmed V and J ends, which lost 2 bases and 13 bases, there was a span of 15 bases. The CDR3 runs 13 residues. The CDR3 DNA reads as TGTGCCTGGAGTCCCAAACCCCCACTGCCCCTCCACTTT. Translated: CAWSPKPPLPLHF.

The V call is TRBV7-8, the J call TRBJ2-6; 8 bases align to TRBD1. Germline V gene lookup returns CDR1 SGHVS and CDR2 FQNEAQ. Trimming took 1 base from V and 3 from J; bases not matched to a gene: 8. The CDR3 spans 18 residues. The CDR3 nucleotides read TGTGCCAGCAGCTTAGAGGGCAGGGGGCGTTATGGGGCCAACGTCCTGACTTTC. It is translated as CASSLEGRGRYGANVLTF.

This rearrangement joins TRBV2 to TRBJ1-6; TRBD1 agrees at 7 bases. V trimming: 7 bases; J trimming: 6 bases; junction bases outside the gene matches: 9. The germline V gene has CDR1 SNHLY and CDR2 FYNNEI. The CDR3 has 15 residues. CDR3 nucleotides: TGTGCCAGCAAAAGGACAGGCGGGTTTAATTCACCCCTCCACTTT. Translation: CASKRTGGFNSPLHF.

There are a few counts of this clone. The chain combines TRBV7-6 with TRBJ2-1; tentatively, D is TRBD2 (6 bases). Germline CDR1 and CDR2: SGHVS and FNYEAQ. V lost 1 base and J lost 5, with 24 bases in between. The CDR3 length is 19 residues. Here the CDR3 reads CASSLEGIGGLAIHNEQFF. Written as DNA, the CDR3 is TGTGCCAGCAGCTTAGAAGGCATTGGTGGGCTAGCGATCCACAATGAGCAGTTCTTC.

The CDR3 loop is CAISVEEDTQYF. CDR3 nucleotides: TGTGCCATCAGTGTAGAGGAGGATACGCAGTATTTT. The V and J genes are TRBV10-3 and TRBJ2-3; D unclear. The CDR3 sequence is 12 residues long. Deletions cut 4 bases from V and 6 bases from J, with 8 bases between. CDR1 and CDR2 (germline): ENHRY, SYGVKD.

The chain uses TRBV27 and TRBJ1-6; D remains ambiguous. The CDR3 is 14 amino acids. The germline CDR1 and CDR2 sequences are MNHEY and SMNVEV (reference sequence). V dropped 4 bases and J dropped 6 bases, with 10 bases sitting between them. The chain's CDR3 is CASSYQASNSPLHF. CDR3 sequence (DNA): TGTGCCAGCAGTTACCAGGCTTCTAATTCACCCCTCCACTTT.

The chain combines TRBV27 with TRBJ2-1; 10 bases match TRBD2. The CDR3 is 17 amino acids. The germline gives CDR1 MNHEY, CDR2 SMNVEV (reference sequence). Germline trimming cut 6 bases from V and 5 bases from J; bases unmatched to any gene: 13. The CDR3 loop reads CASRFLTGTSAHNEQFF. The CDR3 bases are TGTGCCAGCAGATTTCTTACGGGGACTAGCGCTCACAATGAGCAGTTCTTC.

J is TRBJ2-2 and V is TRBV15; TRBD2 matches 7 bases. The CDR3 contains 14 residues. Germline V lookup: CDR1 LNHNV, CDR2 YYDKDF (reference sequence). The V gene end was trimmed by 7 bases and the J gene end by 5 bases; junction bases not matched to a gene: 7. CDR3 residues: CATKGRARTGELFF. CDR3 bases: TGTGCCACCAAAGGGAGGGCCAGGACCGGGGAGCTGTTTTTT. Filled out from reference TRBV15 and TRBJ2-2, the complete variable domain reads DAMVIQNPRYQVTQFGKPVTLSCSQTLNHNVMYWYQQKSSQAPKLLFHYYDKDFNNEADTPDNFQSRRPNTSFCFLDIRSPGLGDTAMYLCATKGRARTGELFFGEGSRLTVL.

The chain carries TRBV7-6 and TRBJ2-2; possible D gene TRBD1, 6 bases. The germline V gene has CDR1 SGHVS and CDR2 FNYEAQ. CDR3 length equals 17 residues. Trimming shortened V by 2 bases and J by 6 bases, and 19 bases separated the two germline ends. CDR3 nucleotides: TGTGCCAGCAGCTTATCCCTACCGGGACAAGGGGCCGGGGAGCTGTTTTTT. It is translated as CASSLSLPGQGAGELFF.

This chain uses TRBV5-1 with TRBJ1-1; maybe TRBD1 (5 bases). Germline loops: CDR1 SGHRS, CDR2 YFSETQ. V lost 7 bases and J lost 4, with 17 bases in between. The CDR3 loop spans 14 amino acids. The CDR3 loop reads CASRTTTGSTEAFF. CDR3 DNA sequence: TGCGCCAGCCGTACCACAACAGGCTCCACTGAAGCTTTCTTT. The variable domain in full, completed from reference TRBV5-1 and TRBJ1-1, reads KAGVTQTPRYLIKTRGQQVTLSCSPISGHRSVSWYQQTPGQGLQFLFEYFSETQRNKGNFPGRFSGRQFSNSRSEMNVSTLELGDSALYLCASRTTTGSTEAFFGQGTRLTVV.

The CDR3 DNA reads as TGCGCCAGCAGCTCGGGGACAGGGGTGACTGAAGCTTTCTTT. Translation: CASSSGTGVTEAFF. V and J are TRBV5-1 and TRBJ1-1; TRBD1 matches at 10 bases. After removal of 3 bases from V and 5 bases from J, the junction contained 4 bases not matched to a gene. CDR1 and CDR2 (germline): SGHRS, YFSETQ. The CDR3 covers 14 residues.

The chain combines TRBV28 with TRBJ1-2; tentatively, D is TRBD1 (5 bases). Deletions cut 5 bases from V and 5 bases from J, with 9 bases between. The CDR3 length is 12 residues. Germline assignment: CDR1 MDHEN and CDR2 SYDVKM. The CDR3 is CASSEDRYGYTF. The CDR3 DNA reads as TGTGCCAGCAGTGAAGACAGATATGGCTACACCTTC.

The gene calls are TRBV6-2 or TRBV6-3 and TRBJ2-7, with 10 bases matching TRBD2. The J segment lost 4 bases and the V segment lost 5 bases, leaving 5 bases of the junction unmatched. The CDR3 spans 14 residues. Germline CDR1 is MNHEY and CDR2 is SVGEGT. CDR3 residues: CASSIIAGGYEQYF. The CDR3 coding sequence is TGTGCCAGCAGTATTATAGCGGGGGGATACGAGCAGTACTTC.

This chain joins TRBV7-9 and TRBJ1-2; unclear D gene. The length of the CDR3 is 13 residues. V lost 6 bases to trimming and J lost 3 bases, with 11 bases between them. Germline V gene lookup returns CDR1 SEHNR and CDR2 FQNEAQ (reference sequence). CDR3 amino acids: CASSSTEDYGYTF. For the CDR3, the DNA is TGTGCCAGCAGTTCCACAGAAGACTATGGCTACACCTTC.

CDR3 bases: TGTGCCAGCAGCACAGGTCCGGGACAGGGGGTTAGCGGGGAGCTGTTTTTT. Its protein product is CASSTGPGQGVSGELFF. The rearrangement links TRBV5-4 to TRBJ2-2; 11 nucleotides line up with TRBD1. The CDR3 totals 17 residues. The trim removed 4 bases at V and 7 bases at J, leaving 12 bases unmatched. Germline CDR1 is SGHNT and CDR2 is YYREEE (reference sequence). The whole variable domain, remainder taken from reference TRBV5-4 and TRBJ2-2, is ETGVTQSPTHLIKTRGQQVTLRCSSQSGHNTVSWYQQALGQGPQFIFQYYREEENGRGNFPPRFSGLQFPNYSSELNVNALELDDSALYLCASSTGPGQGVSGELFFGEGSRLTVL.

V and J are TRBV5-5 and TRBJ2-7, with a tentative D call TRBD1 (5 bases). This CDR3 has 12 residues. V was pared by 1 base and J by 6 bases, with 8 bases between. Germline CDR1 reads SGHKS; CDR2 reads YYEKEE (reference sequence). The CDR3 is CASSLYGAEQYF. In nucleotides, the CDR3 is TGTGCCAGCAGCTTGTATGGGGCCGAGCAGTACTTC.

This sequence joins TRBV7-9 and TRBJ2-7; D might be TRBD1 (5 bases). The CDR3 loop spans 12 amino acids. Between the trimmed V and J ends, which lost 2 bases and 7 bases, there was a span of 9 bases. Germline V gives CDR1 SEHNR, CDR2 FQNEAQ (reference sequence). In nucleotides, the CDR3 is TGTGCCAGCAGCTTAAGGGGTGGGGAGCAGTACTTC. Its protein product is CASSLRGGEQYF.

The genes are TRBV6-6 and TRBJ2-7, with 7 bases matching TRBD1. CDR1 is MNHNY and CDR2 is SVGAGI in the germline V gene (reference sequence). The CDR3 runs 15 residues. V lost 4 bases, J lost 0 bases, and 6 bases stayed unmatched. DNA for the CDR3: TGTGCCAGCAGTTTACGGACAGGCAACTCCTACGAGCAGTACTTC. It encodes CASSLRTGNSYEQYF.

This chain joins TRBV4-3 and TRBJ2-5; 14 bases fit TRBD2. CDR3 length equals 19 residues. V trimming: 4 bases; J trimming: 3 bases; junction bases outside the gene matches: 13. Germline CDR1 is LGHNA and CDR2 is YSLEER. The DNA of the CDR3 is TGCGCCAGCAGCCGTACATGGGGACTAGCGGGAGTAGACGAAGAGACCCAGTACTTC. Translated, it gives CASSRTWGLAGVDEETQYF.

The chain uses TRBV3-1 (or the pseudogene TRBV3-2) and TRBJ2-1; a weak D match, TRBD1 (5 bases). The germline V and J ends were trimmed by 0 bases and 9 bases, with 9 bases remaining between them. Per germline, CDR1 LGHDT and CDR2 YNNKEL (reference sequence). The CDR3 has 13 residues. In DNA, the CDR3 is TGTGCCAGCAGCCAAGATTCAAGGGGTGAGCAGTTCTTC. The encoded protein is CASSQDSRGEQFF.

This rearrangement joins TRBV9 to TRBJ2-2, with 9 nucleotides matching TRBD1. V lost 3 bases to trimming and J lost 6 bases; unmatched junction nucleotides: 9. Germline V CDR1 and CDR2: SGDLS, YYNGEE. The CDR3 runs 16 residues. CDR3 nucleotide sequence: TGTGCCAGCAGCGGACGGGACAGGGTGTTACCCGGGGAGCTGTTTTTT. This translates into CASSGRDRVLPGELFF.

The chain has TRBV6-1 and TRBJ2-7; 11 nucleotides align to TRBD2. CDR3 length equals 15 residues. Trimming cost V 2 bases and J 5 bases; bases outside gene matches: 5. Germline V lookup: CDR1 MNHNS, CDR2 SASEGT. CDR3 protein: CASSELAGGLDEQYF. In DNA form, the CDR3 reads TGTGCCAGCAGTGAACTAGCGGGAGGATTGGACGAGCAGTACTTC.

The chain has TRBV28 and TRBJ1-6; D is unclear. CDR3 length: 17 amino acids. V shed 10 bases and J shed 5 bases, with 24 bases lying between them. CDR1 is MDHEN and CDR2 is SYDVKM in the germline V gene. The CDR3, as DNA: TGTGCCAACCAGAACGTAACTATCCCGACTAATAATTCACCCCTCCACTTT. It codes for CANQNVTIPTNNSPLHF.